A single sample gave rise to the 29 T cell receptor beta chains below, sequenced in a study of Ad26.COV2.S vaccination and SARS-CoV-2 variants. Profiling relied on immunoSEQ multiplex PCR, and the TCRdb table lists in-frame clones only, not all of them. The sample carries some 480,000 clones, 87% recorded once. Treatment defined: 15 to 20 received Ad26.COV2.S at low or high dose, single or two shots; five or six received placebo; per-sample allocation not given. Sampling occurred on day 63 after the first vaccine or placebo injection. Sequencing was performed on peripheral blood, taken in a trial of Ad26.COV2.S vaccine versus placebo. Receptor source: a person between 18 and 65 years old who received the Ad26.COV2.S COVID-19 vaccine or a placebo.

The rearrangement joins TRBV19 to TRBJ1-1; 7 nucleotides agree with TRBD1. Germline CDR1 and CDR2: LNHDA and SQIVND (reference sequence). The CDR3 has 16 residues. V lost 5 bases, J lost 0 bases, and 9 bases stayed unmatched. CDR3 coding DNA: TGTGCCAGTAGTCCCGTCACAGGGGCCCTGAACACTGAAGCTTTCTTT. As protein: CASSPVTGALNTEAFF.

The chain links TRBV5-5 to TRBJ1-3, with D unclear. The CDR3 runs to 13 residues. The ends were cut back, 4 bases at V and 3 bases at J, with 8 bases in the middle. The germline CDR1 and CDR2 sequences are SGHKS and YYEKEE (reference sequence). CDR3 sequence reads: CASSIPGGNTIYF. The CDR3 DNA is TGTGCCAGCAGCATTCCTGGTGGAAACACCATATATTTT. The whole variable domain, filled in from reference TRBV5-5 and TRBJ1-3, reads DAGVTQSPTHLIKTRGQQVTLRCSPISGHKSVSWYQQVLGQGPQFIFQYYEKEERGRGNFPDRFSARQFPNYSSELNVNALLLGDSALYLCASSIPGGNTIYFGEGSWLTVV.

The chain uses TRBV7-8 and TRBJ2-5; no clear D gene. V was pared by 0 bases and J by 5 bases, with 7 bases between. In germline, CDR1 is SGHVS, CDR2 FQNEAQ. This CDR3 contains 13 residues. DNA for the CDR3: TGTGCCAGCAGCTTAGCGGTCGGGGAGACCCAGTACTTC. Translating gives CASSLAVGETQYF.

This chain uses TRBV6-5 with TRBJ2-3; D not resolved. V dropped 8 bases and J dropped 1 base, with 16 bases sitting between them. CDR1 is MNHEY, CDR2 SVGAGI, per germline. This CDR3 has 15 residues. DNA for the CDR3: TGTGCCAGCGGAGACCGCAGGTTCCGCACAGATACGCAGTATTTT. Protein sequence: CASGDRRFRTDTQYF.

This clone occurred once. V usage is TRBV6-2 or TRBV6-3 and J usage is TRBJ1-1; D remains unclear. CDR1 MNHEY and CDR2 SVGEGT come from the germline V gene. Between the trimmed V and J ends, which lost 5 bases and 2 bases, there was a span of 9 bases. The CDR3 totals 13 residues. CDR3 region: CASSPLINTEAFF. CDR3 nucleotides: TGTGCCAGCAGTCCACTAATAAACACTGAAGCTTTCTTT.

The genes are TRBV5-1 and TRBJ1-1; D is ambiguous. This CDR3 is 13 amino acids long. Deletions cut 1 base from V and 0 bases from J, with 4 bases between. Germline V CDR1 and CDR2: SGHRS, YFSETQ. For the CDR3, the DNA is TGCGCCAGCAGCTTGCTGATGAACACTGAAGCTTTCTTT. This encodes CASSLLMNTEAFF.

V and J are TRBV7-2 and TRBJ2-2, with 8 bases aligning to TRBD2. The germline V gene has CDR1 SGHTA and CDR2 FQGNSA. The J segment lost 2 bases and the V segment lost 5 bases, leaving 7 bases of the junction unmatched. CDR3 length equals 16 residues. The CDR3 nucleotides are TGTGCCAGCAGCGGGATAGCGGGAACTAACACCGGGGAGCTGTTTTTT. Translation gives CASSGIAGTNTGELFF.

Here the CDR3 DNA reads TGTGCCAGCAGTCTAATAGCGGGAGCCTACAATGAGCAGTTCTTC. It encodes CASSLIAGAYNEQFF. The rearrangement uses TRBV6-5 and TRBJ2-1, with 9 bases that match TRBD2. The V gene end was trimmed by 5 bases and the J gene end by 2 bases; junction bases not matched to a gene: 4. The CDR3 is 15 residues long. Germline CDR1 is MNHEY and CDR2 is SVGAGI.

This clone has more than one count but fewer than ten. The genes are TRBV28 and TRBJ1-2, with D unclear. V gave up 8 bases and J gave up 4 bases, with 11 bases separating them. The CDR3 loop spans 12 amino acids. CDR1 and CDR2 (germline): MDHEN, SYDVKM. The CDR3 reads CASYAQIYGYTF. CDR3 DNA: TGTGCCAGCTACGCTCAGATCTATGGCTACACCTTC.

This clone was seen once. The J gene is TRBJ2-3, the V gene TRBV28, with D perhaps matching TRBD2 (6 bases). CDR1 and CDR2 from the germline V gene are MDHEN and SYDVKM. This CDR3 has 13 residues. Trimming removed 5 bases from V and 6 bases from J, with 12 bases in between. The CDR3 loop is CASSGGLADTQYF. In nucleotides, the CDR3 is TGTGCCAGCAGTGGGGGACTCGCCGATACGCAGTATTTT.

This clone showed up just once. The chain carries TRBV6-1 and TRBJ1-6, with D possibly TRBD1 on 5 matching bases. Trimming shortened V by 3 bases and J by 8 bases, and 17 bases separated the two germline ends. The V gene's germline CDR1 is MNHNS and CDR2 SASEGT. The CDR3 is made up of 16 amino acids. In nucleotides, the CDR3 is TGTGCCAGCAGTGATCTCGCGGGGGGTCTCTATTCACCCCTCCACTTT. It is translated as CASSDLAGGLYSPLHF.

The chain is built from TRBV24-1 and TRBJ2-2; TRBD2 matches 13 bases. Germline CDR1 reads KGHDR; CDR2 reads SFDVKD. This CDR3 contains 18 residues. V shed 3 bases and J 7 bases; nucleotides not matched to a gene: 10. As DNA, the CDR3 is TGTGCCACCAGTGATCTCGTTACTAGCGGGAGGGCCGGCGGGGAGCTGTTTTTT. Translating gives CATSDLVTSGRAGGELFF.

The gene calls are TRBV5-1 and TRBJ2-5; perhaps TRBD2 as D (5 bases). Between the trimmed V and J ends, which lost 4 bases and 2 bases, there was a span of 12 bases. The CDR3 spans 14 residues. Germline loops: CDR1 SGHRS, CDR2 YFSETQ. In DNA form, the CDR3 reads TGCGCCAGCAGCGGAGGCCCCCAGCAAGAGACCCAGTACTTC. It encodes CASSGGPQQETQYF. The full variable domain, in which reference TRBV5-1 and TRBJ2-5 provide the parts outside the CDR3, is KAGVTQTPRYLIKTRGQQVTLSCSPISGHRSVSWYQQTPGQGLQFLFEYFSETQRNKGNFPGRFSGRQFSNSRSEMNVSTLELGDSALYLCASSGGPQQETQYFGPGTRLLVL.

The chain joins TRBV2 to TRBJ1-5; D gene unclear. V lost 4 bases and J lost 11, with 15 bases in between. Per the germline V gene, CDR1 is SNHLY and CDR2 is FYNNEI. The CDR3 extends over 13 amino acids. The CDR3 DNA reads as TGTGCCAGCAGTGGACGGGATACCTGGGCCCAGCATTTT. It codes for CASSGRDTWAQHF. Filled out from reference TRBV2 and TRBJ1-5, the complete variable domain reads EPEVTQTPSHQVTQMGQEVILRCVPISNHLYFYWYRQILGQKVEFLVSFYNNEISEKSEIFDDQFSVERPDGSNFTLKIRSTKLEDSAMYFCASSGRDTWAQHFGDGTRLSIL.

The chain links TRBV29-1 to TRBJ1-2; D gene uncertain. The CDR3 is 12 amino acids. V gave up 0 bases and J gave up 2 bases, with 4 bases separating them. From germline, CDR1 is SQVTM and CDR2 ANQGSEA. Here the CDR3 reads CSVEDRNYGYTF. For the CDR3, the DNA is TGCAGCGTTGAAGACCGGAACTATGGCTACACCTTC.

The chain recombines TRBV19 with TRBJ1-1; D gene uncertain. The CDR3 sequence is 14 residues long. Per germline, CDR1 LNHDA and CDR2 SQIVND (reference sequence). V was trimmed by 6 bases and J by 1 base, leaving 12 bases between them. The chain's CDR3 is CASRTVGANTEAFF. The CDR3 DNA follows: TGTGCCAGTAGGACCGTGGGAGCGAACACTGAAGCTTTCTTT.

The chain joins TRBV10-3 to TRBJ2-5, with TRBD1 matching 11 bases. CDR3 length: 13 residues. The germline V gene encodes CDR1 ENHRY and CDR2 SYGVKD. Losses at the gene ends were 8 bases for V and 4 bases for J; bases not matched to a gene: 3. The CDR3, as DNA: TGTGCCATCGGACAGGGGGCAGGAGAGACCCAGTACTTC. Translating it yields CAIGQGAGETQYF.

The chain uses TRBV30 and TRBJ1-5; D not certain. The length of the CDR3 is 15 residues. V lost 0 bases and J lost 1, with 10 bases in between. The germline gives CDR1 GTSNPN, CDR2 SVGIG (reference sequence). The chain's CDR3 is CAWSVKGGSNQPQHF. Here the CDR3 DNA reads TGTGCCTGGAGTGTCAAGGGAGGAAGCAATCAGCCCCAGCATTTT.

The genes are TRBV4-2 and TRBJ2-1, with 10 nucleotides matching TRBD2. The CDR3 is made up of 16 amino acids. Per germline, CDR1 LGHNA and CDR2 YNFKEQ. With V trimmed by 1 base and J by 4 bases, 4 bases remained unmatched. CDR3 in DNA: TGTGCCAGCAGCCAAGCTCCTAGCGGGAGTTACAATGAGCAGTTCTTC. Encoded protein: CASSQAPSGSYNEQFF.

The CDR3 loop is CASSQYTLAGGGLNEQFF. The CDR3 coding sequence is TGTGCCAGCAGCCAATACACATTAGCGGGAGGGGGTTTGAATGAGCAGTTCTTC. The J gene is TRBJ2-1, the V gene TRBV5-4; TRBD2 matches at 11 bases. Per germline, CDR1 SGHNT and CDR2 YYREEE (reference sequence). The CDR3 has 18 residues. The ends lost 4 bases at V and 7 bases at J; junction bases unmatched: 16.

The CDR3 sequence: CAISVLAGDKDTQYF. The CDR3 DNA reads TGTGCCATCAGTGTTTTAGCGGGAGATAAGGATACGCAGTATTTT. This rearrangement joins TRBV10-3 to TRBJ2-3; 9 bases fit TRBD2. Losses at the gene ends were 4 bases for V and 6 bases for J; bases not matched to a gene: 8. In germline, CDR1 is ENHRY, CDR2 SYGVKD. The length of the CDR3 is 15 residues.

This chain connects TRBV5-1 to TRBJ1-1; perhaps TRBD1 as D (5 bases). V was pared by 3 bases and J by 4 bases, with 16 bases between. The CDR3 is 15 residues long. Germline V gives CDR1 SGHRS, CDR2 YFSETQ. The CDR3 DNA reads as TGCGCCAGCAGCTCCTCGGGGCCCGGGGGCACTGAAGCTTTCTTT. It yields the protein CASSSSGPGGTEAFF.

The chain carries TRBV5-6 and TRBJ1-4; TRBD1 is a possible D gene (5 bases). CDR1 is SGHDT and CDR2 is YYEEEE in the germline V gene. V was shortened by 1 base and J by 3 bases, with 16 bases between the two germline ends. The CDR3 loop spans 17 amino acids. This CDR3 is CASSLYGPGGSNEKLFF. CDR3 in DNA: TGTGCCAGCAGCTTGTATGGGCCGGGGGGGTCTAATGAAAAACTGTTTTTT.

The V and J genes are TRBV19 and TRBJ2-3; D may correspond to TRBD1 or TRBD2 (5 bases each). The CDR3 runs 15 residues. The ends were cut back, 4 bases at V and 7 bases at J, with 18 bases in the middle. Germline V gene sequence: CDR1 LNHDA, CDR2 SQIVND (reference sequence). The CDR3 here is CASSTPRGVMNTQYF. The DNA for the CDR3 is TGTGCCAGTAGTACCCCGCGAGGGGTCATGAATACGCAGTATTTT.

The chain is built from TRBV6-5 and TRBJ1-1; 8 positions agree with TRBD1. The CDR3 is made up of 13 amino acids. The J segment lost 4 bases and the V segment lost 6 bases, leaving 4 bases of the junction unmatched. Germline values: CDR1 MNHEY, CDR2 SVGAGI. The CDR3 DNA sequence: TGTGCCAGCAGGACTACAGGGGGCACTGAAGCTTTCTTT. Amino acid sequence: CASRTTGGTEAFF.

J is TRBJ1-5 and V is TRBV28; D ambiguous. V lost 2 bases, J lost 7 bases, and 12 bases lay in between. Germline CDR1 MDHEN, CDR2 SYDVKM. This CDR3 contains 14 residues. CDR3 nucleotides: TGTGCCAGCAGTTTAACCTCGGGTGGGCAGCCCCAGCATTTT. It yields the protein CASSLTSGGQPQHF.

The V gene is TRBV30, the J gene TRBJ1-5, with TRBD1 matching over 9 bases. The CDR3 covers 17 residues. CDR1 and CDR2 (germline): GTSNPN, SVGIG (reference sequence). V was pared by 1 base and J by 2 bases, with 9 bases of the junction left unmatched. DNA for the CDR3: TGTGCCTGGAGTGACGGACAGGGGTTAATTGGCAATCAGCCCCAGCATTTT. Translation gives CAWSDGQGLIGNQPQHF.

The chain uses TRBV5-1 and TRBJ1-1; D gene unclear. Trimming left V 4 bases short and J 1 base short, with 8 bases between. Germline CDR1 and CDR2: SGHRS and YFSETQ. The CDR3 is 13 residues long. CDR3 sequence reads: CASSRLTNTEAFF. The CDR3 DNA reads as TGCGCCAGCAGCCGACTCACGAACACTGAAGCTTTCTTT.

This clone is a singleton in its sample. The chain has TRBV11-1 and TRBJ2-3; D is uncertain. CDR1 is SGHAT and CDR2 is FQDESV in the germline V gene (reference sequence). The CDR3 extends over 14 amino acids. Trimming left V 5 bases short and J 3 bases short, with 12 bases between. The CDR3 here is CASSRSYGTDTQYF. CDR3 coding DNA: TGTGCCAGCAGCCGAAGTTATGGGACAGATACGCAGTATTTT.